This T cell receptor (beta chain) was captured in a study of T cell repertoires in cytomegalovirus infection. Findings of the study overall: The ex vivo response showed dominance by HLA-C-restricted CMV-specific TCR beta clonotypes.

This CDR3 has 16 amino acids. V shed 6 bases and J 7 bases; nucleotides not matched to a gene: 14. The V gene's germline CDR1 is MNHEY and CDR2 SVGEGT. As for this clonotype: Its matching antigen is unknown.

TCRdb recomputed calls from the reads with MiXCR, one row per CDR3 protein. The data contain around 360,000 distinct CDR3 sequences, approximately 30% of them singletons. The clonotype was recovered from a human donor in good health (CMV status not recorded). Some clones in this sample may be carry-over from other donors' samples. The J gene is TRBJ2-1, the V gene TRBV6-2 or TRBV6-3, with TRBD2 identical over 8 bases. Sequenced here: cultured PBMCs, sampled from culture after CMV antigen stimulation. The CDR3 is CASREVGSGRRNEQFF. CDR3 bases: TGTGCCAGCAGAGAAGTCGGGAGCGGGAGACGAAATGAGCAGTTCTTC.